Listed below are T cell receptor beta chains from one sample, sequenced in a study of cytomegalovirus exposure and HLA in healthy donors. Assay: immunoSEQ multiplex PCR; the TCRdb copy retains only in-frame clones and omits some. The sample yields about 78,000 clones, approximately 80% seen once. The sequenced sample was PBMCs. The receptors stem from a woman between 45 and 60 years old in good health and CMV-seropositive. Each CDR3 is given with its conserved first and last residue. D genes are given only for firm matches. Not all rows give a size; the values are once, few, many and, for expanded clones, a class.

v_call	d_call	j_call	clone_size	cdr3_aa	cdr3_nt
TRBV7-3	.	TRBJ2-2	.	CASSRGANTGELFF	TGTGCCAGCAGCCGCGGAGCGAACACCGGGGAGCTGTTTTTT
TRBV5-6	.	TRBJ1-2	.	CASSLSGSIILNYGYTF	TGTGCCAGCAGCTTGTCGGGGTCGATAATCCTTAACTATGGCTACACCTTC
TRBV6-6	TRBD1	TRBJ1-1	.	CASSPRGTDDTEAFF	TGTGCCAGCAGCCCAAGGGGGACAGATGACACTGAAGCTTTCTTT
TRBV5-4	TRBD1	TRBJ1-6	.	CASSRDRNSPLHF	TGTGCCAGTTCCCGGGACAGAAATTCACCCCTCCACTTT
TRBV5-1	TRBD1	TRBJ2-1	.	CASSPGTGVSSYNEQFF	TGCGCCAGCAGCCCTGGGACAGGGGTATCTTCCTACAATGAGCAGTTCTTC
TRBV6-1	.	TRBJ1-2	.	CASSEGASGYTF	TGTGCCAGCAGTGAAGGGGCAAGTGGCTACACCTTC
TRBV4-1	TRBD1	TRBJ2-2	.	CAGSQRQGGTGELLF	TGCGCCGGCAGCCAAAGACAGGGCGGCACCGGGGAGCTGCTTTTT
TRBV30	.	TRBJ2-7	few	CAWSVPGRGEQYF	TGTGCCTGGAGTGTACCGGGCCGCGGGGAGCAGTACTTC
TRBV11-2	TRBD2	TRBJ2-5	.	CASSPGTSGRLSQETQYF	TGTGCCAGCAGCCCAGGGACTAGCGGGAGATTAAGCCAAGAGACCCAGTACTTC
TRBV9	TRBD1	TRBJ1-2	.	CASSVDGTGINYGYTF	TGTGCCAGCAGCGTAGATGGGACAGGGATTAACTATGGCTACACCTTC
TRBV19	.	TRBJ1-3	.	CASRVTANPTGNTIYF	TGTGCCAGTAGGGTGACAGCTAACCCTACTGGAAACACCATATATTTT